This T cell receptor (beta chain) is from a study of T cell responses to AZD1222 COVID-19 vaccine. The germline V gene encodes CDR1 SGHRS and CDR2 YFSETQ. Trimming took off 2 bases at V and 0 bases at J, with 15 bases between the two ends. The CDR3 is 17 residues long. This table comes from immunoSEQ multiplex PCR, and its TCRdb copy is limited to in-frame clones, with some not included. The table lists roughly 77,000 clones, under 95% of them singletons. The TCR sequence derives from an adult in good health. Sequences were derived from peripheral blood, sampled on day 0 of MenACWY control vaccination. The chain links TRBV5-1 to TRBJ1-3; perhaps TRBD1 as D (6 bases). The CDR3 region is CASSFGRQEYSGNTIYF. The DNA for the CDR3 is TGCGCCAGCAGCTTCGGTAGACAGGAGTACTCTGGAAACACCATATATTTT.